Described below is a single TCR beta chain sequence and its context. The CDR3 length is 14 residues. CDR1 is MNHEY, CDR2 SMNVEV, per germline (reference sequence). V dropped 3 bases and J dropped 1 base, with 10 bases sitting between them. The method was immunoSEQ multiplex PCR; TCRdb's version includes in-frame clones alone and lacks a portion of them. Of 1,400,000 or so clones in the sample, 98% to 99% were seen once. The entry originates in a study of shared clonotypes between healthy human individuals. The V gene is TRBV27, the J gene TRBJ2-7; D may be TRBD2 (5 bases). The source is a man aged 30-40 years in good health. The material sequenced was naive CD4+ T cells sorted from blood. Subset specified: CD45RA+ positively selected. CDR3 in amino acids: CASSFRGPSYEQYF. The CDR3 DNA reads TGTGCCAGCAGTTTTCGAGGGCCATCCTACGAGCAGTACTTC.